The source of this T cell receptor (beta chain) is a study of shared clonotypes between healthy human individuals. Background on the study: Per donor, CD8 memory used one plate, CD8 naive used two, CD4 memory used three and CD4 naive used three.

Sequencing used immunoSEQ multiplex PCR; TCRdb keeps in-frame clones, though not all of them. This sample has some 360,000 clones; around 67% occur once, and the top ten carry about 10%. V lost 8 bases, J lost 4 bases, and 33 bases lay in between. The CDR3 sequence is 20 residues long. Germline values: CDR1 SNHLY, CDR2 FYNNEI. Input material: memory CD4+ T cells sorted from blood. Subset in this sample: CD45RA-negative fraction. This sequence joins TRBV2 and TRBJ2-1, with unresolved D. The TCR originated in a man under 40 in good health. DNA for the CDR3: TGTGCCAGCTCGGAACCCGACTCGCGGAGCGCAAGTGTGGTGTACAATGAGCAGTTCTTC. This codes for CASSEPDSRSASVVYNEQFF. Variable domain in full (rest from reference TRBV2 and TRBJ2-1): EPEVTQTPSHQVTQMGQEVILRCVPISNHLYFYWYRQILGQKVEFLVSFYNNEISEKSEIFDDQFSVERPDGSNFTLKIRSTKLEDSAMYFCASSEPDSRSASVVYNEQFFGPGTRLTVL.